Reported below is one TCR beta chain. The antigen is unknown. Treatment meaning: 10-day PBMC culture with coronavirus spike peptide pools or control peptides (ViraFEST assay). Before the COVID-19 pandemic (2011-2018), CD4+ T cells were obtained from the unexposed donor. The sample originates from a study of vaccination and CD4 T cells after COVID-19. The CDR3 extends over 16 amino acids. Germline V lookup: CDR1 SGHVS, CDR2 FQNEAQ. The trim removed 5 bases at V and 0 bases at J, leaving 6 bases unmatched. At the Johns Hopkins FTIC core, DNA taken from cultured CD4+ T cells was sequenced by way of the Oncomine TCR Beta short-read assay. TCRdb passed the PCR reads through MiXCR, listing each CDR3 protein once. The sample carries about 4,600 distinct CDR3 sequences, roughly 60% recorded once.

Source material: CD4+ T cells from blood, cultured in vitro. The receptor was isolated from a human donor in good health. The V call is TRBV7-8, the J call TRBJ1-1; TRBD1 matches 10 bases. The CDR3 DNA reads as TGTGCCAGCAGCCGCCGGACAGGGGGGGTGAACACTGAAGCTTTCTTT. It is translated as CASSRRTGGVNTEAFF.